This passage covers 31 T cell receptor beta chains from one sample sequenced in a study of blood T cell repertoires in COVID-19. Sequencing was performed with immunoSEQ multiplex PCR; in TCRdb, only in-frame clones are kept and a portion is missing. The data show hundreds of thousands of clones, 70% to 90% seen once. What was sequenced was peripheral blood. The receptor set was obtained from a middle-aged man with acute or convalescent COVID-19.

The chain uses TRBV6-2 or TRBV6-3 and TRBJ2-3; 9 nucleotides line up with TRBD1. CDR3 size: 16 residues. Germline V gene sequence: CDR1 MNHEY, CDR2 SVGEGT. Germline trimming cut 6 bases from V and 0 bases from J; bases unmatched to any gene: 7. CDR3 amino acids: CASSPLDRGSTDTQYF. CDR3 DNA: TGTGCCAGCAGCCCTCTGGACAGGGGAAGCACAGATACGCAGTATTTT.

The chain is built from TRBV7-2 and TRBJ2-3, with D perhaps matching TRBD1 (6 bases). V lost 5 bases and J 4 bases, leaving 25 bases between the germline ends. The germline V gene has CDR1 SGHTA and CDR2 FQGNSA. CDR3 length: 18 amino acids. The CDR3 DNA reads as TGTGCCAGCAGCCCTCTGACGAGCTGGGGGCCCCTCGCAGATACGCAGTATTTT. Translating it yields CASSPLTSWGPLADTQYF.

This clone was picked up one time. The rearrangement joins TRBV7-2 to TRBJ2-3, with D uncertain. V lost 4 bases and J 4 bases, leaving 6 bases between the germline ends. Germline V gives CDR1 SGHTA, CDR2 FQGNSA. The CDR3 spans 12 residues. CDR3 nucleotide sequence: TGTGCCAGCAGCTCCCATGCAGATACGCAGTATTTT. Residues: CASSSHADTQYF.

The chain has TRBV6-1 and TRBJ2-7; 7 nucleotides line up with TRBD1. The CDR3 is 14 amino acids. From germline, CDR1 is MNHNS and CDR2 SASEGT. After removal of 3 bases from V and 5 bases from J, the junction contained 7 bases not matched to a gene. This CDR3 is CASSDPGQHHEQYF. As DNA, the CDR3 is TGTGCCAGCAGTGACCCGGGACAGCACCACGAGCAGTACTTC.

The chain is built from TRBV25-1 and TRBJ2-5; D possibly corresponds to TRBD2 (5 bases). Trimming stripped 2 bases from V and 5 bases from J, with 12 bases between. Germline assignment: CDR1 MGHDK and CDR2 SYGVNS. CDR3 length: 14 residues. The CDR3 DNA is TGTGCCAGCAGTGAACCGGGGAGTGACGAGACCCAGTACTTC. It specifies CASSEPGSDETQYF.

This chain links TRBV25-1 with TRBJ1-6; possibly TRBD1 for D (6 bases). Trimming pared 11 bases from V and 7 bases from J, leaving 21 bases between. Per the germline V gene, CDR1 is MGHDK and CDR2 is SYGVNS. The CDR3 runs to 15 residues. CDR3 nucleotide sequence: TGTGCCGGGGAGGGACATAACTTTATCAATTCACCCCTCCACTTT. Translated, it gives CAGEGHNFINSPLHF.

The DNA of the CDR3 is TGTGCCAGCAGCACTCGGACAGGGACCACCTACGAGCAGTACTTC. This sequence encodes CASSTRTGTTYEQYF. The J gene is TRBJ2-7, the V gene TRBV21-1; TRBD1, the D gene given by the table, was not confirmed from the DNA. TRBV21-1 is annotated as a pseudogene. CDR3 size: 15 residues.

The chain combines TRBV21-1 with TRBJ1-1; TRBD1, the table's D call, lacks a check against the DNA. TRBV21-1 is recorded as a pseudogene. This CDR3 contains 16 residues. The CDR3 DNA reads TGTGCCAGCGCTGAGGGGGCAGGGAGAATGAACACTGAAGCTTTCTTT. As protein: CASAEGAGRMNTEAFF.

This clone has just one count. This rearrangement joins TRBV7-2 to TRBJ2-1; 7 bases line up with TRBD2. The V segment lost 5 bases and the J segment 2 bases; nucleotides outside the gene matches: 3. The CDR3 loop spans 14 amino acids. CDR1 and CDR2 (germline): SGHTA, FQGNSA. CDR3 nucleotide sequence: TGTGCCAGCAGCACTAGCGTCGCCTACAATGAGCAGTTCTTC. This gives the protein CASSTSVAYNEQFF.

This sequence joins TRBV27 and TRBJ2-7; the D is unclear. CDR3 size: 13 residues. V lost 3 bases and J 0 bases, leaving 6 bases between the germline ends. Germline-derived CDR1 and CDR2 are MNHEY and SMNVEV (reference sequence). The CDR3 reads CASSFNPSYEQYF. CDR3 coding DNA: TGTGCCAGCAGTTTTAATCCCTCCTACGAGCAGTACTTC.

This chain links TRBV10-1 with TRBJ1-1; TRBD1 matches at 12 bases. CDR1 WNHNN and CDR2 SYGVQD come from the germline V gene (reference sequence). The CDR3 extends over 17 amino acids. V shed 0 bases, J shed 1 base, and the junction held 3 bases outside the gene matches. The CDR3 coding sequence is TGCGCCAGCAGTGAGTCGGGACAGGGGGCTGGGAACACTGAAGCTTTCTTT. Its protein product is CASSESGQGAGNTEAFF.

In its sample, this clone was seen once. The genes are TRBV5-1 and TRBJ2-1; 16 nucleotides align to TRBD2. The junction had 3 bases not matched to a gene; V was cut back by 4 bases and J by 2 bases. The CDR3 has 17 residues. The germline V gene has CDR1 SGHRS and CDR2 YFSETQ. The CDR3 bases are TGCGCCAGCAGCCCCGGGACTAGCGGGAGGGCCTACAATGAGCAGTTCTTC. It is translated as CASSPGTSGRAYNEQFF.

The chain joins TRBV6-2 or TRBV6-3 to TRBJ2-1, with 14 bases lining up with TRBD2. V lost 2 bases, J lost 7 bases, and 7 bases stayed unmatched. The CDR3 contains 17 residues. Germline V gene lookup returns CDR1 MNHEY and CDR2 SVGEGT. CDR3 nucleotides: TGTGCCAGCAGTTACATATTCGGGACTAGCGGGAGTAATGAGCAGTTCTTC. It encodes CASSYIFGTSGSNEQFF.

The chain combines TRBV2 with TRBJ1-5, with 11 bases lining up with TRBD1. CDR1 SNHLY and CDR2 FYNNEI come from the germline V gene. Trimming took 5 bases from V and 5 from J; bases not matched to a gene: 8. CDR3 length: 16 residues. CDR3 amino acids: CASSTRTGGRYQPQHF. The CDR3 DNA is TGTGCCAGCAGTACCCGGACAGGGGGCCGTTATCAGCCCCAGCATTTT.

The chain couples TRBV3-1 (or the pseudogene TRBV3-2) to TRBJ2-7; D call uncertain. The CDR3 extends over 14 amino acids. Trimming removed 1 base from V and 5 bases from J, with 12 bases in between. Germline CDR1 and CDR2: LGHDT and YNNKEL (reference sequence). In nucleotides, the CDR3 is TGTGCCAGCAGCCAAGTCCCCATGGGCGACGAGCAGTACTTC. The encoded protein is CASSQVPMGDEQYF.

The CDR3 region has the DNA TGTGCCAGCAGCCAAGGGACAGGGAAGGACACCGGGGAGCTGTTTTTT. Its translation: CASSQGTGKDTGELFF. V gene TRBV4-2 combines with J gene TRBJ2-2; 8 positions agree with TRBD1. The J segment lost 3 bases and the V segment lost 1 base, leaving 4 bases of the junction unmatched. The CDR3 is 16 amino acids. The V gene's germline CDR1 is LGHNA and CDR2 YNFKEQ.

This chain joins TRBV29-1 and TRBJ1-2; 7 bases line up with TRBD1. This CDR3 comprises 14 residues. The V gene's germline CDR1 is SQVTM and CDR2 ANQGSEA. V was clipped by 2 bases and J by 8 bases; unmatched bases: 11. CDR3 sequence reads: CSVERDRLSSGYTF. The CDR3 region has the DNA TGCAGCGTTGAAAGGGACAGACTTAGCTCGGGCTACACCTTC.

The chain combines TRBV19 with TRBJ2-1, with D possibly being TRBD2 (5 bases). The V end was cut by 6 bases, the J end by 3 bases, with 9 bases between. CDR1 LNHDA and CDR2 SQIVND come from the germline V gene (reference sequence). This CDR3 comprises 13 residues. The CDR3 protein is CASSPGLYNEQFF. The CDR3 DNA follows: TGTGCCAGTAGCCCTGGACTCTACAATGAGCAGTTCTTC.

The genes are TRBV7-2 and TRBJ1-1, with 7 positions matching TRBD1. J lost 3 bases, V lost 4 bases, and 8 bases had no gene match. This CDR3 contains 15 residues. Germline values: CDR1 SGHTA, CDR2 FQGNSA. The CDR3 is CASSYRTGWDTEAFF. CDR3 DNA sequence: TGTGCCAGCAGCTACCGGACAGGCTGGGACACTGAAGCTTTCTTT.

V and J are TRBV19 and TRBJ1-5; D might be TRBD1 (5 bases). The CDR3 sequence is 13 residues long. Germline values: CDR1 LNHDA, CDR2 SQIVND (reference sequence). Trimming took off 6 bases at V and 3 bases at J, with 9 bases between the two ends. The DNA for the CDR3 is TGTGCCAGTAGGGACAACTACAATCAGCCCCAGCATTTT. Its protein is CASRDNYNQPQHF.

This chain connects TRBV29-1 to TRBJ1-1, with D tentatively TRBD1 (5 bases). Germline CDR1 SQVTM, CDR2 ANQGSEA. CDR3 length: 12 residues. For the CDR3, the DNA is TGCGGTGGTGGGTCGGGGGTGACTGAAGCTTTCTTT. Its translation: CGGGSGVTEAFF.

This clone appeared once. The chain couples TRBV18 to TRBJ1-2, with 9 bases identical to TRBD1. Germline CDR1 is KGHSH and CDR2 is LQKENI. CDR3 size: 14 residues. The V gene end was trimmed by 3 bases and the J gene end by 8 bases; junction bases not matched to a gene: 7. The CDR3 nucleotides are TGTGCCAGCTCACCTACAGGGGGCGTACTCGGCTACACCTTC. Amino acids: CASSPTGGVLGYTF.

This sequence joins TRBV5-1 and TRBJ1-2, with D possibly TRBD1 on 5 matching bases. From germline, CDR1 is SGHRS and CDR2 YFSETQ. The CDR3 contains 18 residues. V gave up 0 bases and J gave up 2 bases, with 20 bases separating them. This CDR3 is CASSLVEPTRDENYGYTF. The DNA of the CDR3 is TGCGCCAGCAGCTTGGTGGAGCCGACCAGGGATGAAAACTATGGCTACACCTTC.

CDR3 nucleotides: TGTGCCATCGGGGGAGGGCCTCTAGCCAAAAACATTCAGTACTTC. Protein product: CAIGGGPLAKNIQYF. This rearrangement joins TRBV10-3 to TRBJ2-4; TRBD2 agrees at 7 bases. Germline CDR1 and CDR2: ENHRY and SYGVKD. This CDR3 is 15 amino acids long. Trimming at V came to 8 bases and at J to 0 bases, leaving 7 bases not matched to a gene.

The rearrangement uses TRBV19 and TRBJ2-7, with TRBD1 identical over 7 bases. V lost 5 bases, J lost 7 bases, and 8 bases stayed unmatched. The germline V gene encodes CDR1 LNHDA and CDR2 SQIVND (reference sequence). The CDR3 is 13 amino acids. The CDR3 protein is CASSLQGVGEQYF. In nucleotides, the CDR3 is TGTGCCAGTAGTTTGCAGGGGGTGGGTGAGCAGTACTTC.

This chain uses TRBV6-5 with TRBJ2-5; D not certain. The germline V gene has CDR1 MNHEY and CDR2 SVGAGI. This CDR3 region has 14 residues. V lost 10 bases and J lost 5, with 20 bases in between. The CDR3 sequence is CATKLRSPGETQYF. For the CDR3, the DNA is TGTGCCACCAAACTCCGGTCCCCCGGGGAGACCCAGTACTTC.

This chain links TRBV27 with TRBJ2-1; a weak D match, TRBD2 (6 bases). The CDR3 has 15 amino acids. V lost 6 bases and J lost 4, with 16 bases in between. Germline V gene data show CDR1 as MNHEY and CDR2 as SMNVEV (reference sequence). This chain's CDR3 is CASRIPGLRYNEQFF. The CDR3 nucleotides read TGTGCCAGCAGGATACCGGGACTCCGATACAATGAGCAGTTCTTC.

The J gene is TRBJ2-7, the V gene TRBV19; TRBD2 might be the D (5 bases). The CDR3 runs to 12 residues. In germline, CDR1 is LNHDA, CDR2 SQIVND (reference sequence). The chain's CDR3 is CAAGPHFGEQYF. DNA of the CDR3: TGTGCGGCGGGTCCCCACTTCGGGGAGCAGTACTTC.

The chain employs TRBV28 and TRBJ1-5; 7 bases are shared with TRBD1. The V gene's germline CDR1 is MDHEN and CDR2 SYDVKM. J gave up 2 bases and V 4 bases, and 11 bases lay outside the gene matches. The CDR3 is made up of 17 amino acids. CDR3 DNA: TGTGCCAGCAGTTCATTAGGGGGCCTCCGGGGCAATCAGCCCCAGCATTTT. The encoded protein is CASSSLGGLRGNQPQHF.

This chain connects TRBV7-2 to TRBJ2-2; tentatively, D is TRBD1 (5 bases). V gave up 5 bases and J gave up 4 bases, with 17 bases separating them. CDR1 and CDR2 from the germline V gene are SGHTA and FQGNSA. The CDR3 covers 16 residues. CDR3 nucleotides: TGTGCCAGCAGCCCCAGGGCACGGACGCTCACCGGGGAGCTGTTTTTT. It specifies CASSPRARTLTGELFF.

The J gene is TRBJ1-1, the V gene TRBV19; D uncertain. The CDR3 spans 13 residues. V was clipped by 6 bases and J by 4 bases, with 12 bases between them. Per the germline V gene, CDR1 is LNHDA and CDR2 is SQIVND (reference sequence). The CDR3 coding sequence is TGTGCCAGTAGGCGCGGGGTCGGCACTGAAGCTTTCTTT. This sequence encodes CASRRGVGTEAFF. Full variable domain (rest looked up from reference TRBV19 and TRBJ1-1): DGGITQSPKYLFRKEGQNVTLSCEQNLNHDAMYWYRQDPGQGLRLIYYSQIVNDFQKGDIAEGYSVSREKKESFPLTVTSAQKNPTAFYLCASRRGVGTEAFFGQGTRLTVV.